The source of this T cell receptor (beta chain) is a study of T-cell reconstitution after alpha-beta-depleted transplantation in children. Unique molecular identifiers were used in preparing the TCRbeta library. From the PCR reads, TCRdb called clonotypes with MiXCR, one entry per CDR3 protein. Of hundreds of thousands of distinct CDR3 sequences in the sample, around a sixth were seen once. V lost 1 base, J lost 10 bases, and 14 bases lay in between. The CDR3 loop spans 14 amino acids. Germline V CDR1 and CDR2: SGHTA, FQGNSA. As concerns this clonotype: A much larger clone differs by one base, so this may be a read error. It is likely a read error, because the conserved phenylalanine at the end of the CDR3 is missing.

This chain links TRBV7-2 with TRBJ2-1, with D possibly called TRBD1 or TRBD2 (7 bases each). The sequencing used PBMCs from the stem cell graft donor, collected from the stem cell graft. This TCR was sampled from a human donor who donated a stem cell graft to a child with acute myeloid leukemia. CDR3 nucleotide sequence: TGTGCCAGCAGCTTAGTAGGGGGCGGGGGCGAGCAGTTCATC. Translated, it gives CASSLVGGGGEQFI.